This entry lists 23 T cell receptor beta chains sequenced from one sample in a study of blood T cells in healthy people across ages. A second PCR, run for roughly 6 to 11 cycles, used a sample-barcoded 5' primer plus a J-beta primer mix. One entry per CDR3 protein, called by TCRdb with MiXCR from the 5' RACE reads. The sample carries 630,000 or so distinct CDR3 sequences, under 30% recorded once. Sequenced: blood. These receptors came from a woman over 75 in good health.

The CDR3 reads CAWSPGTTSNQPQHF. CDR3 sequence (DNA): TGTGCCTGGAGTCCCGGGACGACTAGCAATCAGCCCCAGCATTTT. The rearrangement links TRBV30 to TRBJ1-5; tentative D call: TRBD1 (5 bases). This CDR3 is 15 amino acids long. With 2 bases removed from V and 0 bases from J, the gap between germline ends came to 11 bases. CDR1 is GTSNPN, CDR2 SVGIG, per germline (reference sequence).

The CDR3: CASSLVGGLETQFF. The CDR3 DNA is TGTGCCAGCAGCTTAGTCGGGGGGCTGGAGACCCAGTTCTTC. The chain joins TRBV7-9 to TRBJ2-1; a possible D gene is TRBD2 (7 bases). Germline assignment: CDR1 SEHNR and CDR2 FQNEAQ (reference sequence). Trimming removed 1 base at V and 13 bases at J, with 17 bases between. The CDR3 has 14 residues.

The rearrangement links TRBV20-1 to TRBJ2-3; D is possibly TRBD1 (5 bases). Germline V gene data show CDR1 as DFQATT and CDR2 as SNEGSKA (reference sequence). This CDR3 comprises 15 residues. V lost 3 bases and J 0 bases, leaving 13 bases between the germline ends. The CDR3 DNA reads TGCAGTGCTAGCAACAGGATTTCTAGCACAGATACGCAGTATTTT. This gives the protein CSASNRISSTDTQYF.

This clonotype was counted many times. This chain connects TRBV2 to TRBJ2-3; D is perhaps TRBD1 (7 bases). The ends were cut back, 6 bases at V and 1 base at J, with 14 bases in the middle. CDR3 length: 15 amino acids. Germline CDR1 SNHLY, CDR2 FYNNEI. The chain's CDR3 is CASRGGGQGTDTQYF. CDR3 coding DNA: TGTGCCAGCAGGGGGGGAGGACAGGGCACAGATACGCAGTATTTT. Using reference TRBV2 and TRBJ2-3 for the parts outside the CDR3, the full variable domain is EPEVTQTPSHQVTQMGQEVILRCVPISNHLYFYWYRQILGQKVEFLVSFYNNEISEKSEIFDDQFSVERPDGSNFTLKIRSTKLEDSAMYFCASRGGGQGTDTQYFGPGTRLTVL.

Concerning this clonotype itself: One junction end disagrees with the germline gene, perhaps due to a read error. The chain combines TRBV7-7 with TRBJ2-7; D is unclear. CDR3 length: 13 amino acids. Per the germline V gene, CDR1 is SSHAT and CDR2 is FNYEAQ (reference sequence). The CDR3 is CASSLELADEQYF. DNA of the CDR3: TGTGCTAGCAGCTTAGAGTTGGCAGACGAGCAGTACTTC.

This clonotype has ten or more counts. The genes are TRBV11-2 and TRBJ2-5; D uncertain. V was trimmed by 5 bases and J by 2 bases, leaving 15 bases between them. The CDR3 runs 15 residues. Germline V gene data show CDR1 as SGHAT and CDR2 as FQNNGV. For the CDR3, the DNA is TGTGCCAGCAGCGCGTTGACGTTTGTACAAGAGACCCAGTACTTC. It yields the protein CASSALTFVQETQYF.

This clonotype has a count of ten or more. The V call is TRBV7-2, the J call TRBJ2-7; D is undetermined. The CDR3 length is 15 residues. V was trimmed by 0 bases and J by 0 bases, leaving 9 bases between them. Germline CDR1 reads SGHTA; CDR2 reads FQGNSA. CDR3 region: CASSLAGSTSYEQYF. CDR3 coding DNA: TGTGCCAGCAGCTTAGCGGGTAGCACCTCCTACGAGCAGTACTTC.

This clonotype was observed many times. V and J are TRBV6-1 and TRBJ1-1; the match to TRBD1 covers 9 bases. CDR1 and CDR2 from the germline V gene are MNHNS and SASEGT. This CDR3 region has 14 residues. The V and J ends lost 5 bases and 5 bases, in that order; junction bases with no gene match: 6. For the CDR3, the DNA is TGTGCCAGCAGTCGGGACAGGGTTGTGACTGAAGCTTTCTTT. As protein: CASSRDRVVTEAFF.

This clonotype was detected ten times or more. A read error may explain this, as a much larger clone is one base away. V is TRBV27 and J is TRBJ2-5; 10 bases map to TRBD2. The CDR3 length is 15 residues. V lost 2 bases and J lost 11; bases outside the gene matches: 11. Germline CDR1 reads MNHEY; CDR2 reads SMNVEV (reference sequence). In DNA, the CDR3 is TGTGCCAGCAGTTTAACTAGCGGGGCGGATCCTGAGCAGTACTTC. Protein: CASSLTSGADPEQYF.

This clonotype was seen a few times. The rearrangement uses TRBV6-2 or TRBV6-3 and TRBJ1-6; a possible D gene is TRBD1 (5 bases). Looked up from germline, CDR1 is MNHEY and CDR2 is SVGEGT. This CDR3 contains 11 residues. V lost 5 bases to trimming and J lost 14 bases, with 10 bases between them. CDR3 loop: CASSRQYSLHF. CDR3 DNA sequence: TGTGCCAGCAGTCGACAGTATTCCCTCCACTTT.

Concerning this clonotype itself: This may be a read error, as it is one base from a much larger clone. This chain links TRBV6-1 with TRBJ2-3; 11 nucleotides align to TRBD1. CDR3 length: 16 amino acids. Germline V lookup: CDR1 MNHNS, CDR2 SASEGT. The CDR3 DNA sequence: TGTGCCAGCAGTGAAAGATGGGACAGGGGGACAGGTACGCAGTATTTT. Protein sequence: CASSERWDRGTGTQYF.

This clonotype was counted between two and nine times. The chain has TRBV30 and TRBJ2-5; D might be TRBD2 (5 bases). V lost 4 bases and J lost 2, with 11 bases in between. The CDR3 totals 13 residues. Looked up from germline, CDR1 is GTSNPN and CDR2 is SVGIG (reference sequence). CDR3 sequence (DNA): TGTGCCTGGAAACCAGCGGTTCAAGAGACCCAGTACTTC. It specifies CAWKPAVQETQYF.

The sample holds one count of this clonotype. V usage is TRBV30 and J usage is TRBJ2-5; 7 positions match TRBD2. The CDR3 contains 14 residues. Germline lookup yields CDR1 GTSNPN and CDR2 SVGIG (reference sequence). Unmatched junction bases numbered 10, after V lost 6 bases and J lost 3 bases. CDR3 in amino acids: CACGGFGLEETQYF. The CDR3 DNA follows: TGTGCCTGTGGGGGGTTTGGACTAGAAGAGACCCAGTACTTC.

V and J are TRBV12-3 or TRBV12-4 and TRBJ2-7, with D perhaps being TRBD1 or TRBD2 (6 bases each). The V end lost 3 bases, the J end lost 10 bases, and 16 bases lay between the germline ends. The CDR3 is made up of 13 amino acids. The CDR3, as DNA: TGTGCCAGCAGTTTGGGGGGCGAAAACAGTCAGTACTTC. The encoded protein is CASSLGGENSQYF.

Many counts were recorded for this clonotype. This rearrangement joins TRBV7-3 to TRBJ1-1; the match to TRBD1 covers 7 bases. The V gene's germline CDR1 is SGHTA and CDR2 FQGTGA. The length of the CDR3 is 16 residues. Germline trimming cut 5 bases from V and 3 bases from J; bases unmatched to any gene: 12. DNA for the CDR3: TGTGCCAGCAGCGCAGACAGGGATGGAGGGTACACTGAAGCTTTCTTT. As protein: CASSADRDGGYTEAFF.

Written as DNA, the CDR3 is TGTGCCAGCAGCTTAGACCCCCCTAGCGGGGGGGCCTTTGAGCAGTTCTTC. Amino acids: CASSLDPPSGGAFEQFF. The chain couples TRBV7-2 to TRBJ2-1; 12 bases agree with TRBD2. The CDR3 extends over 17 amino acids. The V gene end was trimmed by 1 base and the J gene end by 9 bases; junction bases not matched to a gene: 10. Germline V gene data show CDR1 as SGHTA and CDR2 as FQGNSA.

In its sample, this clonotype was seen many times. CDR3 loop: CASSDPTSGESYNEQFF. The CDR3 DNA is TGTGCCAGCAGTGATCCGACTAGCGGGGAGTCCTACAATGAGCAGTTCTTC. The chain has TRBV25-1 and TRBJ2-1, with 11 bases lining up with TRBD2. The CDR3 sequence is 17 residues long. Looked up from germline, CDR1 is MGHDK and CDR2 is SYGVNS. The J segment lost 1 base and the V segment lost 3 bases, leaving 5 bases of the junction unmatched. Supplemented by reference TRBV25-1 and TRBJ2-1, the full variable domain reads EADIYQTPRYLVIGTGKKITLECSQTMGHDKMYWYQQDPGMELHLIHYSYGVNSTEKGDLSSESTVSRIRTEHFPLTLESARPSHTSQYLCASSDPTSGESYNEQFFGPGTRLTVL.

This chain joins TRBV7-9 and TRBJ1-6, with a weak D call TRBD1 (6 bases). Trimming left V 1 base short and J 7 bases short, with 14 bases between. The CDR3 consists of 16 residues. From germline, CDR1 is SEHNR and CDR2 FQNEAQ (reference sequence). The CDR3 reads CASSLDTGMGNSPLHF. CDR3 DNA: TGTGCCAGCAGCTTAGATACAGGGATGGGGAATTCACCCCTCCACTTT.

This clonotype was counted a single time. The V and J genes are TRBV7-2 and TRBJ2-5; TRBD1 matches 7 bases. Germline lookup yields CDR1 SGHTA and CDR2 FQGNSA. The length of the CDR3 is 15 residues. With V trimmed by 4 bases and J by 5 bases, 10 bases remained unmatched. The CDR3 bases are TGTGCCAGCAGCTCAAAGACAGGGATCCTGGAGACCCAGTACTTC. This codes for CASSSKTGILETQYF.

This clonotype was counted many times. The chain combines TRBV6-6 with TRBJ1-1, with D unresolved. V was shortened by 8 bases and J by 5 bases, with 18 bases between the two germline ends. The CDR3 loop spans 14 amino acids. Germline CDR1 is MNHNY and CDR2 is SVGAGI (reference sequence). The CDR3 DNA follows: TGTGCCAGCGGTGGAAGTCTCACCTGGACTGAAGCTTTCTTT. Translation gives CASGGSLTWTEAFF.

The rearrangement links TRBV4-1 to TRBJ2-1; D assignment may be TRBD1 or TRBD2 (6 bases each). The J call is uncertain, as TRBJ2-7 better fits the DNA end. The germline gives CDR1 MGHRA, CDR2 YSYEKL. The CDR3 extends over 17 amino acids. The CDR3 loop is CASSQDLGGSSYNEQYF. CDR3 sequence (DNA): TGCGCCAGCAGCCAAGATTTAGGGGGGAGCTCCTACAATGAGCAGTACTTC.

On this clonotype: Being one base from a much bigger clone, this may be a read error. The CDR3 region has the DNA TGTGCCAGCATCACCGGGACAGGGAGCAATGAGCAGTACTTC. Amino acids: CASITGTGSNEQYF. The chain uses TRBV12-3 or TRBV12-4 and TRBJ2-7, with 9 bases identical to TRBD1. J was trimmed by 7 bases and V by 7 bases; bases with no gene match: 11. The CDR3 covers 14 residues.

This clonotype appeared a few times. A junction boundary mismatches the germline segment, possibly from a read error. This chain joins TRBV5-8 and TRBJ2-4; the D call may be TRBD1 or TRBD2 (6 bases each). Looked up from germline, CDR1 is SGHTS and CDR2 is YDEGEE. This CDR3 has 16 amino acids. The CDR3: CACSPRGHIAKNIQYF. For the CDR3, the DNA is TGTGCCTGCAGCCCCCGGGGGCATATAGCCAAAAACATTCAGTACTTC.